The rows below give T cell receptor beta chains drawn from one sample of a study of cytomegalovirus exposure and HLA in healthy donors. Measured with immunoSEQ multiplex PCR; TCRdb has only the in-frame clones, and not every one. The sample has 150,000 to 200,000 clones, about three quarters seen once; the top ten hold 0.85% to 1.4%. The material sequenced was PBMCs. The receptor source for this set is a woman in her thirties or forties in good health and CMV-seronegative. Both conserved end residues are part of each CDR3. D genes are given only for firm matches. Where a row states a size, it is once, few, many or the class of an expanded clone; other rows omit it.

NA,TRBV7-3,TRBJ2-6,NA,TGTGCCAGCAGCTTGACAGGCTACTCTGGGGCCAACGTCCTGACTTTC,CASSLTGYSGANVLTF
NA,TRBV21-1,TRBJ1-4,NA,TGTGCCAGCAGCAAAAAGGTGGTACAGGGTAATGAAAAACTGTTTTTT,CASSKKVVQGNEKLFF
TRBD1,TRBV28,TRBJ1-2,NA,TGTGCCAGCAGTTTACCGGGACAGGGACTCGGCTACACCTTC,CASSLPGQGLGYTF
TRBD1,TRBV6-6,TRBJ1-2,NA,TGTGCCAGCAGACTCAGGACAGGGAAGATGGGCTACACCTTC,CASRLRTGKMGYTF
TRBD2,TRBV13,TRBJ2-7,NA,TGTGCCAGCAGCGCCCGACTAGCGGGATTACCCTACGAGCAGTACTTC,CASSARLAGLPYEQYF
TRBD2,TRBV2,TRBJ2-1,NA,TGTGCCAGCAGGGGACTAGCGGGAGGGCCATCCCATGAGCAGTTCTTC,CASRGLAGGPSHEQFF
TRBD1,TRBV12-5,TRBJ2-7,once,TGTGCTAGTGGTCCTAGACAGGGGGCGTACGAGCAGTACTTC,CASGPRQGAYEQYF
NA,TRBV5-1,TRBJ2-1,few,TGCGCCAGCAGCTTGGCGGGGGAGTGGAATGAGCAGTTCTTC,CASSLAGEWNEQFF
NA,TRBV11-3,TRBJ2-2,NA,TGTGCCAGCAGCCCGACTGCGAGCACCGGGGAGCTGTTTTTT,CASSPTASTGELFF
NA,TRBV11-1,TRBJ1-3,NA,TGTGCCAGCAGCTTCGCGGTTGGCTCTGGAAACACCATATATTTT,CASSFAVGSGNTIYF
NA,TRBV14,TRBJ2-5,NA,TGTGCCAGCAGCCGCCCATGGCAGGGAGAGACCCAGTACTTC,CASSRPWQGETQYF
NA,TRBV5-1,TRBJ1-3,NA,TGCGCCAGCAGCTTGGCGGGTGGTCAGGGAATTCCTGGAAACACCATATATTTT,CASSLAGGQGIPGNTIYF
NA,TRBV4-1,TRBJ1-5,few,TGCGCCAGCAGCCTTTCCATCAGCAGGGATAGTAGTCAGCCCCAGCATTTT,CASSLSISRDSSQPQHF
TRBD2,TRBV7-3,TRBJ2-1,NA,TGTGCCAGCAGCTTCGGCGGGAGCGGTCGGGATGAGCAGTTCTTC,CASSFGGSGRDEQFF
TRBD2,TRBV30,TRBJ2-3,NA,TGTGCCTGGAGTGTCAGACTAGCGGGAGGGAGGAACACAGATACGCAGTATTTT,CAWSVRLAGGRNTDTQYF
NA,TRBV9,TRBJ1-4,NA,TGTGCCAGCAGCCCTCAGTTTTCAAATGAAAAACTGTTTTTT,CASSPQFSNEKLFF
NA,TRBV5-1,TRBJ2-3,NA,TGCGCCAGCAGCTTGGTCGGGAAGGGCTCAGATACGCAGTATTTT,CASSLVGKGSDTQYF
TRBD1,TRBV6-5,TRBJ2-2,once,TGTGCCAGCAAGGGGGACAGAATTATGGCCGGGGAGCTGTTTTTT,CASKGDRIMAGELFF
NA,TRBV6-5,TRBJ1-1,NA,TGTGCCAGCAGTGTCGCAGGGTGGGACACTGAAGCTTTCTTT,CASSVAGWDTEAFF
NA,TRBV13,TRBJ2-7,few,TGTGCCAGCAGCTTAGGGGGGGCTCTCCACGAGCAGTACTTC,CASSLGGALHEQYF
NA,TRBV5-1,TRBJ2-1,few,TGCGCCAGCAGCTTGAGGGAGAGCCAAAATGAGCAGTTCTTC,CASSLRESQNEQFF
TRBD2,TRBV7-2,TRBJ2-1,NA,TGTGCCAGCAGCCCAGCGGGACTTTTTACCGGCAATGAGCAGTTCTTC,CASSPAGLFTGNEQFF
NA,TRBV19,TRBJ1-3,NA,TGTGCCAGTAGTATTCGAGACAGCACACTTGGAAACACCATATATTTT,CASSIRDSTLGNTIYF
NA,TRBV4-3,TRBJ1-4,many,TGCGCCAGCAGCCAACAAAATAATGAAAAACTGTTTTTT,CASSQQNNEKLFF
NA,TRBV7-3,TRBJ2-1,NA,TGTGCCAGCAGCTTAATCGCAGGGGCGGGAGAGTTTGAGCAGTTCTTC,CASSLIAGAGEFEQFF
NA,TRBV6-5,TRBJ2-5,NA,TGTGCCAGCAGTTACTCTTCTCCTCAAGAGACCCAGTACTTC,CASSYSSPQETQYF
NA,TRBV7-3,TRBJ1-1,NA,TGTGCCAGCAGCCTTACACAGGGTTCTGAAGCTTTCTTT,CASSLTQGSEAFF
NA,TRBV18,TRBJ1-3,NA,TGTGCCAGCTCACCGGAGGGTACCTCTGGAAACACCATATATTTT,CASSPEGTSGNTIYF
NA,TRBV4-3,TRBJ1-3,few,TGCGCCAGCAGCCCGGGGAGCTCTGGAAACACCATATATTTT,CASSPGSSGNTIYF